The 3 T cell receptor beta chains in this list originate from one sample, sequenced in a study of T cell changes during pregnancy in multiple sclerosis. Some clones are missing from TCRdb's copy, which holds only in-frame ones; the method was immunoSEQ multiplex PCR. The sample consists of 55,000 to 75,000 clones, about 91% of them appearing once. This specimen was peripheral blood, taken after pregnancy. These receptors were obtained from a female donor with multiple sclerosis, enrolled in a pregnancy study.

V and J are TRBV12-2 and TRBJ2-7; the table's D call TRBD2 went unverified against the DNA. TRBV12-2 counts as a pseudogene. CDR3 length equals 12 residues. This CDR3 is CASHPGDYEQYF. CDR3 nucleotide sequence: TGTGCAAGTCATCCGGGAGACTACGAGCAGTACTTC.

J is TRBJ2-3 and V is TRBV2, with D perhaps matching TRBD1 (5 bases). The CDR3 totals 13 residues. Germline CDR1 reads SNHLY; CDR2 reads FYNNEI. V lost 2 bases, J lost 4 bases, and 7 bases lay in between. This CDR3 is CASSEQGSDTQYF. The CDR3 DNA is TGTGCCAGCAGTGAACAGGGCTCAGATACGCAGTATTTT.

The chain carries TRBV7-9 and TRBJ2-1; no definite D call. The CDR3 has 11 amino acids. Germline CDR1 reads SEHNR; CDR2 reads FQNEAQ (reference sequence). V was cut by 8 bases and J by 3 bases, with 5 bases left in between. The CDR3 DNA is TGTGCCAGCCCCAACTACAATGAGCAGTTCTTC. Protein sequence: CASPNYNEQFF.